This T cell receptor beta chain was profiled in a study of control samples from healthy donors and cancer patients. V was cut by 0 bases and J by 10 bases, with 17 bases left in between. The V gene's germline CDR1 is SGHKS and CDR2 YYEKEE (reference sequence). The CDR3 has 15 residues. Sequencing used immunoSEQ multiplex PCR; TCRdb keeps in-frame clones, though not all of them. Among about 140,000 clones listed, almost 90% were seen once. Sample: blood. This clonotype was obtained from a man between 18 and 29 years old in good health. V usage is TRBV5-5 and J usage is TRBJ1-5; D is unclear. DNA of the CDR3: TGTGCCAGCAGCTTGGGTCTCGCGGACGTGGTCCCCCAGCATTTT. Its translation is CASSLGLADVVPQHF.